This entry is about one TCR beta chain. This sample was taken from a study of blood T cell repertoires in COVID-19. Turning to the study itself: PBMCs, B-cell-depleted T cells, or T cells provided the cDNA or gDNA that made up the material.

As handled by the study authors: Using reference gene primer amplification, nucleated cell counts were estimated. Sequencing was performed with immunoSEQ multiplex PCR; in TCRdb, only in-frame clones are kept and a portion is missing. V and J calls and clone size are those listed in that table; D and trimming were worked out from the DNA. Of about 210,000 clones listed, 82% are singletons. This TCR derives from a woman between 40 and 50 years old with acute or convalescent COVID-19. Sequences were obtained from peripheral blood.

Here the CDR3 reads CASSQDRTGGGDEQYF. CDR3 DNA: TGCGCCAGCAGCCAAGATAGAACAGGGGGCGGCGACGAGCAGTACTTC. The rearrangement joins TRBV4-3 to TRBJ2-7; 9 nucleotides match TRBD1. CDR1 LGHNA and CDR2 YSLEER come from the germline V gene. V lost 0 bases to trimming and J lost 5 bases; unmatched junction nucleotides: 8. This CDR3 has 16 amino acids.